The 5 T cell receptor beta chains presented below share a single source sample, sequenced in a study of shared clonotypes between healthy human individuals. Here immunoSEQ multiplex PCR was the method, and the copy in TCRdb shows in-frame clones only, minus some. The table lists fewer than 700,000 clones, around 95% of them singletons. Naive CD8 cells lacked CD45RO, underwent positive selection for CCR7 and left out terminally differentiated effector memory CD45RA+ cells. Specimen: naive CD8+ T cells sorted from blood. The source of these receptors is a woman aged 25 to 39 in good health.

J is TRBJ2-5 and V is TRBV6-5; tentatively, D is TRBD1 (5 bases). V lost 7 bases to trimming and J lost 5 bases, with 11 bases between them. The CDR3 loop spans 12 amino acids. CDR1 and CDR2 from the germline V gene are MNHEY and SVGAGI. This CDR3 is CASNQGGETQYF. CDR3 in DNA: TGTGCCAGCAACCAGGGCGGCGAGACCCAGTACTTC.

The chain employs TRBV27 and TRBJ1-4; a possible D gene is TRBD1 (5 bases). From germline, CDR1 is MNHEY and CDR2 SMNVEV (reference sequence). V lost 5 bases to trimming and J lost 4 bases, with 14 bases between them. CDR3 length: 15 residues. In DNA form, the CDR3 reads TGTGCCAGCAGTCCGACGGGACCGTTTAATGAAAAACTGTTTTTT. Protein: CASSPTGPFNEKLFF.

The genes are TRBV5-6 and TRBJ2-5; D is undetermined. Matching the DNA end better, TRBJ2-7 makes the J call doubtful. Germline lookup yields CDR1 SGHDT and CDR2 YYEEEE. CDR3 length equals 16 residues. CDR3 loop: CASSWGGRSGPYEQYF. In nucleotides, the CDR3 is TGTGCCAGCAGCTGGGGTGGGCGGTCAGGACCCTACGAGCAGTACTTC.

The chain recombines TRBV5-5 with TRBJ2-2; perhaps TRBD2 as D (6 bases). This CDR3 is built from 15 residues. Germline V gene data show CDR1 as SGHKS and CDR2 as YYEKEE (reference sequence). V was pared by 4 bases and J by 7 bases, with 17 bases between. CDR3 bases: TGTGCCAGCAGCCGCGGGGTGGGCCTTGACGGGGAGCTGTTTTTT. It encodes CASSRGVGLDGELFF.

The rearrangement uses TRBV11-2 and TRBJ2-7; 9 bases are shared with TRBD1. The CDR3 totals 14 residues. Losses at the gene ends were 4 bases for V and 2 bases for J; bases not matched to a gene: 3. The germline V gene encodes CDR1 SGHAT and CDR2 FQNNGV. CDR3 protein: CASSSGTGPYEQYF. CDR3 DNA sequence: TGTGCCAGCAGCTCCGGGACAGGGCCCTACGAGCAGTACTTC.